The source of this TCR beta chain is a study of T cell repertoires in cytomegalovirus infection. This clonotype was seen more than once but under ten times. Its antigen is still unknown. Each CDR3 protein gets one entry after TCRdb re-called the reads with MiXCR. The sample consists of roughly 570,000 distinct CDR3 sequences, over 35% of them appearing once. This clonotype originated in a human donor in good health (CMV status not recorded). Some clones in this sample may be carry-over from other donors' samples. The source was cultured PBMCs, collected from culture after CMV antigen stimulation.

CDR3 DNA: TGTGCCAGCAGCATCGGGTTTGGGAACACCATATATTTT. Translated, it gives CASSIGFGNTIYF. V and J are TRBV12-3 or TRBV12-4 and TRBJ1-3; D uncertain. V shed 6 bases and J shed 7 bases, with 13 bases lying between them. This CDR3 spans 13 amino acids.